Listed below are T cell receptor beta chains from one sample, sequenced in a study of T cells in Graves' hyperthyroidism and ophthalmopathy. TCRdb analysed the multiplex PCR reads with MiXCR anew, one entry per CDR3 protein. The sample comprises about 98,000 distinct CDR3 sequences, 35% to 50% of which are singletons, and 9.5% to 13% rests with the top ten. Sequences were obtained from peripheral blood or thyroid tissue (not recorded which). The receptors stem from a woman younger than 45 with Graves' hyperthyroidism. The CDR3 runs from the conserved cysteine through the conserved F or W. Fields, in order: D gene, clone size, V gene, J gene, CDR3 protein, CDR3 DNA. The D gene is left open where the match is weak. The size of a clone is reported for some rows only, either as once, few or many, or as a class for expanded clones.

-	many	TRBV3-1	TRBJ1-6	CASSQTGSSPLHF	TGTGCCAGCAGCCAAACGGGGTCTTCACCCCTCCACTTT
-	few	TRBV9	TRBJ2-7	CASSVGGSNYEQYF	TGTGCCAGCAGCGTAGGGGGGAGCAACTACGAGCAGTACTTC
-	many	TRBV29-1	TRBJ1-2	CSVAQGALNYGYTF	TGCAGCGTGGCCCAAGGAGCGCTTAACTATGGCTACACCTTC
-	few	TRBV7-6	TRBJ1-1	CASSFWEGMNTEAFF	TGTGCCAGCAGTTTTTGGGAGGGAATGAACACTGAAGCTTTCTTT
TRBD1	-	TRBV7-9	TRBJ2-7	CASSPPPGQGDYGQYF	TGTGCCAGCAGCCCCCCCCCGGGACAGGGGGATTACGGGCAGTACTTC
-	once	TRBV12-3/TRBV12-4	TRBJ1-2	CASRRPRGRSNGYTF	TGTGCCAGCAGACGCCCCAGGGGACGGTCGAATGGCTACACCTTC
TRBD2	-	TRBV15	TRBJ2-7	CATSSRRGGHHEQYF	TGTGCCACCAGCAGCCGAAGGGGAGGGCACCACGAGCAGTACTTC
-	many	TRBV20-1	TRBJ2-5	CSASRATGALEETQYF	TGCAGTGCTAGTCGAGCCACGGGAGCCCTGGAAGAGACCCAGTACTTC
TRBD2	many	TRBV7-2	TRBJ2-2	CASSPWTSFSGELFF	TGTGCCAGCAGCCCCTGGACTAGCTTTAGCGGGGAGCTGTTTTTT
-	few	TRBV20-1	TRBJ1-2	CSARPGQPGDTF	TGCAGTGCTAGACCCGGACAGCCTGGCGACACCTTC
-	few	TRBV7-2	TRBJ1-2	CASSPPNGVGYTF	TGTGCCAGCTCACCACCGAACGGGGTTGGCTACACCTTC
-	many	TRBV16	TRBJ1-5	CASSPEGGGRLLSNQPQHF	TGTGCCAGCAGCCCGGAAGGGGGAGGCAGGCTCCTTAGCAATCAGCCCCAGCATTTT
-	many	TRBV7-9	TRBJ2-6	CASTQARGFSGANVLTF	TGTGCCAGCACCCAGGCGAGGGGCTTCTCTGGGGCCAACGTCCTGACTTTC
-	few	TRBV30	TRBJ1-1	CAWSLALGTEAFF	TGTGCCTGGAGTCTAGCCCTTGGCACTGAAGCTTTCTTT
TRBD2	many	TRBV3-1	TRBJ2-7	CASSQEGLAVYEQYF	TGTGCCAGCAGCCAAGAGGGACTAGCGGTCTACGAGCAGTACTTC
-	many	TRBV2	TRBJ2-7	CASSELAGEQYF	TGTGCCAGCAGTGAACTGGCTGGCGAGCAGTACTTC
-	many	TRBV7-8	TRBJ1-1	CASSFRRLRNTEAFF	TGTGCCAGCAGCTTCCGGAGGTTAAGGAACACTGAAGCTTTCTTT
-	many	TRBV7-9	TRBJ2-2	CASSSWQKNTGELFF	TGTGCCAGCAGCTCCTGGCAAAAGAACACCGGGGAGCTGTTTTTT
TRBD1	many	TRBV7-6	TRBJ2-7	CASSLPPGQGALQYF	TGTGCCAGCAGCTTACCCCCGGGACAGGGGGCTCTGCAGTACTTC
TRBD2	-	TRBV20-1	TRBJ2-7	CSASATGPAGRDYAQYF	TGCAGTGCTAGTGCGACGGGACCAGCGGGACGTGACTACGCGCAGTACTTC
TRBD2	many	TRBV19	TRBJ2-2	CASSIEGLASGELFF	TGTGCCAGTAGTATAGAAGGACTAGCGTCGGGGGAGCTGTTTTTT
TRBD1	many	TRBV9	TRBJ1-4	CASSGQDRGGEKLFF	TGTGCCAGCAGCGGACAGGACAGGGGAGGTGAAAAACTGTTTTTT
-	many	TRBV7-3	TRBJ2-3	CASSQWTDTDTQYF	TGTGCCAGCAGCCAGTGGACAGACACAGATACGCAGTATTTT
-	few	TRBV15	TRBJ2-5	CATSSGGQETQYF	TGTGCCACCAGCAGCGGGGGACAAGAGACCCAGTACTTC
-	many	TRBV7-3	TRBJ2-2	CASSPSGGDSTGELFF	TGTGCCAGCAGCCCCTCAGGAGGGGATAGTACCGGGGAGCTGTTTTTT
-	many	TRBV5-1	TRBJ1-4	CASRISRVNEKLFF	TGCGCCAGCAGGATAAGCAGGGTAAATGAAAAACTGTTTTTT
-	-	TRBV10-3	TRBJ1-6	CAISGQDNSPLHF	TGTGCCATAAGCGGGCAGGATAATTCACCCCTCCACTTT
TRBD2	-	TRBV7-2	TRBJ2-3	CAGSVQSGLDTDTQYF	TGCGCCGGCAGCGTACAATCGGGACTAGACACAGATACGCAGTATTTT
-	-	TRBV20-1	TRBJ1-2	CSARGPNYGHTF	TGCAGTGCTAGAGGGCCGAACTATGGCCATACCTTC
-	once	TRBV13	TRBJ1-5	CARQPGEPQHF	TGTGCCCGACAGCCTGGGGAGCCCCAGCATTTT
-	many	TRBV5-1	TRBJ2-7	CASLSTASILQSWPQYF	TGCGCCAGCCTCTCAACAGCTTCTATCCTCCAAAGCTGGCCGCAGTACTTC
TRBD1	-	TRBV12-3/TRBV12-4	TRBJ1-2	CASSFRPGQGGGGYTF	TGTGCCAGCAGTTTCCGACCGGGACAGGGAGGGGGAGGCTACACCTTC
TRBD1	-	TRBV2	TRBJ1-2	CATKGDRGANNYGYTF	TGTGCCACCAAAGGGGACAGGGGGGCCAATAACTATGGCTACACCTTC
-	-	TRBV9	TRBJ1-6	CASRRQSTVGSPLHF	TGTGCCAGCAGGCGACAGTCAACTGTGGGTTCACCCCTCCACTTT
-	-	TRBV4-2	TRBJ1-5	CASSHEYEQPQHF	TGTGCCAGCAGCCACGAATACGAGCAGCCCCAGCATTTT
-	many	TRBV28	TRBJ1-5	CASNSGNQPQHF	TGTGCCAGCAATTCGGGCAATCAGCCCCAGCATTTT
-	many	TRBV12-3/TRBV12-4	TRBJ1-2	CASSSGAGRGYTF	TGTGCCAGCTCAAGCGGGGCCGGGCGAGGCTACACCTTC
-	many	TRBV6-5	TRBJ1-2	CASSYKSIGYGYTF	TGTGCCAGCAGTTACAAATCGATCGGCTATGGCTACACCTTC
-	many	TRBV3-1	TRBJ2-7	CASSQEGAYEQYF	TGTGCCAGCAGCCAAGAGGGCGCCTACGAGCAGTACTTC
-	-	TRBV28	TRBJ1-2	CASRQTVNYGYTF	TGTGCCAGCAGGCAGACAGTAAACTATGGCTACACCTTC
-	many	TRBV7-9	TRBJ2-7	CASSSYLRGAYEQYF	TGTGCCAGCAGCTCTTACCTCCGCGGGGCCTACGAGCAGTACTTC
-	many	TRBV20-1	TRBJ1-1	CSARSVSLNTEAFF	TGCAGTGCTAGATCGGTCAGTCTGAACACTGAAGCTTTCTTT
-	many	TRBV20-1	TRBJ1-4	CSAFPLLGRGKLFF	TGCAGTGCTTTCCCCCTTTTGGGTCGAGGAAAACTGTTTTTT
-	many	TRBV20-1	TRBJ1-1	CSASRRSGTEAFF	TGCAGTGCTAGCCGACGGTCGGGGACTGAAGCTTTCTTT
-	many	TRBV3-1	TRBJ1-5	CASSLQVNQPQHF	TGTGCCAGCAGCCTCCAAGTCAATCAGCCCCAGCATTTT
TRBD2	many	TRBV20-1	TRBJ2-5	CSASGLAGLETQYF	TGCAGTGCTTCGGGACTAGCGGGACTGGAGACCCAGTACTTC
TRBD1	many	TRBV28	TRBJ1-4	CASSPQEDRGEKLFF	TGTGCCAGCAGCCCACAGGAGGACAGGGGTGAAAAACTGTTTTTT
-	many	TRBV19	TRBJ1-1	CASSKSPVDAEAFF	TGTGCCAGTAGTAAGTCCCCGGTTGACGCTGAAGCTTTCTTT
TRBD1	once	TRBV11-2	TRBJ1-2	CASSLEPTGVEYGYTF	TGTGCCAGCAGCTTAGAACCGACAGGGGTAGAATATGGCTACACCTTC
-	-	TRBV10-1	TRBJ2-2	CASRTEYTGELFF	TGCGCCAGCAGGACTGAGTACACCGGGGAGCTGTTTTTT
TRBD2	-	TRBV24-1	TRBJ2-3	CATNSGRGPDTQYF	TGTGCCACCAATAGCGGGAGGGGTCCAGATACGCAGTATTTT
TRBD1	few	TRBV15	TRBJ2-5	CATSSRDRVQETQYF	TGTGCCACCAGCAGTCGGGACAGGGTGCAAGAGACCCAGTACTTC
-	-	TRBV19	TRBJ1-5	CASSLSGGFSQPQHF	TGTGCCAGTAGTCTCTCGGGAGGGTTTAGTCAGCCCCAGCATTTT
-	-	TRBV27	TRBJ1-1	CASSLQSLGGTEAFF	TGTGCCAGCAGTTTACAGTCCCTCGGGGGCACTGAAGCTTTCTTT
-	few	TRBV7-2	TRBJ2-5	CASSLRYQPQYF	TGTGCCAGCAGCTTACGGTATCAGCCCCAGTACTTC
TRBD2	many	TRBV15	TRBJ2-5	CATSLEGLAAQETQYF	TGTGCCACCAGCCTTGAGGGACTAGCGGCCCAAGAGACCCAGTACTTC
TRBD1	many	TRBV12-3/TRBV12-4	TRBJ1-5	CASRVGTADAQHF	TGTGCCAGCAGGGTTGGGACAGCAGACGCCCAGCATTTT
TRBD2	many	TRBV2	TRBJ2-7	CASSVTSGYEQYF	TGTGCCAGCAGTGTCACTAGCGGCTACGAGCAGTACTTC